Sequencing of this T cell receptor (beta chain) was carried out in a study of blood T cell repertoires in COVID-19. Study at large: From the United States, Italy and Spain came samples of acute and convalescent COVID-19.

CDR3 length: 14 amino acids. Trimming left V 0 bases short and J 3 bases short, with 10 bases between. Germline V gene sequence: CDR1 SGHRS, CDR2 YFSETQ. Original processing methods: The authors estimated nucleated cell counts from reference gene primer amplification. Using immunoSEQ multiplex PCR, the repertoire was profiled, and TCRdb retains in-frame clones only, with some absent. That table supplies the V and J calls and clone size; D and trimming were determined from the DNA. Seen here are more than 200,000 clones, more than 60% observed once, and the top ten hold 3% to 4%. Source material: peripheral blood. The clonotype originates from a woman aged 40 to 49 with active or convalescent COVID-19. The V gene is TRBV5-1, the J gene TRBJ2-7; no clear D. CDR3 region: CASSLVAGDYEQYF. As DNA, the CDR3 is TGCGCCAGCAGCTTGGTGGCAGGCGACTACGAGCAGTACTTC.